This T cell receptor beta chain was sequenced for a study of T cells in Graves' hyperthyroidism and ophthalmopathy. General observations from the study: In blood, most of the thyroid clonotypes expanded above 0.001 were also present.

This clonotype was seen ten or more times. Its target is not known. Trimming cost V 3 bases and J 0 bases, with 14 bases left between them. The CDR3 covers 16 residues. CDR1 and CDR2 (germline): MNHNS, SASEGT. There were TCR beta CDR3 regions amplified from RNA transcripts. With the HTBI primer set, the TCR CDR3 went through a first round of RT-PCR. TCRdb passed the multiplex PCR reads through MiXCR, listing each CDR3 protein once. The sample includes some 400,000 distinct CDR3 sequences, approximately 19% of them seen just once. The sequenced sample consisted of blood. The sequence came from a woman aged 18-29 years with Graves' hyperthyroidism. The chain joins TRBV6-1 to TRBJ2-5; D possibly corresponds to TRBD1 (5 bases). The CDR3 DNA reads as TGTGCCAGCAGTGATACAGACAGATCCTACCAAGAGACCCAGTACTTC. This translates into CASSDTDRSYQETQYF.